This T cell receptor (beta chain) stems from a study of molecular identifiers for immune sequencing clone quantification (dated by TCRdb to the late 2010s). Looking at the study overall: For a replicate experiment, the RNA from either around 20,000 or 100,000 naive CD8 T cells was divided into five aliquots, and four of those aliquots went on to sequencing. This methods study used CD8 T cells to benchmark TCR RNA copy counting and molecular-identifier clustering-based TCR repertoire sequencing (MIDCIRS). What the authors observed across the whole study: The naive libraries included spiked-in Jurkat TCR RNA (about 11 copies' worth), and this RNA is not part of the donor repertoire. In CMV-specific effector cells, over 97% of molecules were held by clones above 20 RNA copies, whereas under 1% of molecules were held by such clones in naive cells. Identical TCR molecules sharing a barcode could cause highly expanded clone sizes to be underestimated. When barcode sub-clustering was left out, chimeric consensus sequences inflated TCR diversity, with chimeras reaching as high as 47%. Spiked-in Jurkat TCR RNA equivalent to a single cell was reported to be detectable even among fewer than 1.2 million naive CD8 T cells. Modeling indicated 2.5 to 3 TCR RNA copies recovered per cell, compared with around 9.8 by digital PCR, which implies a capture efficiency of approximately 30%.

The method was PCR. Reads for this sample came from a NextSeq 500. Preparation of bulk TCR libraries followed a previously described approach, with the TCR primers listed in Table S5. Purification of total RNA was performed with the Qiagen AllPrep DNA/RNA kit. Before any analysis, reads coming from multiple sequencing runs of the same library were combined into one pool. Per the source publication's procedure: Reads were retained only if the reads had an exact TCR constant sequence, and the retained reads were trimmed to 150 nt and grouped according to their 12-nt molecular barcodes. Reads inside each barcode group were sub-clustered using a 15% Levenshtein threshold, and a quality-weighted consensus sequence was constructed for each RNA molecule. Non-functional sequences were excluded, and lower-count sequences lying one edit away from another sequence were also excluded. Based on fitting two negative binomial distributions, any barcode sub-cluster with under 20% of the maximum read count was discarded. TCRdb took the public reads, trimmed them with fastp at Q25, ran MiXCR for clone calling and kept in-frame beta chains. Rows matching on CDR3 protein sequence are summarized as one entry with the most common DNA and genes. The V and J calls were determined by TCRdb, not by the authors. The sample has about half a million distinct CDR3 sequences on record, around 23% of them singletons. The top ten clonotypes cover under 0.8% of the sample.

The germline V gene (reference sequence) specifies MNHEY as CDR1 and SMNVEV as CDR2. Reading from cysteine to phenylalanine, the CDR3 counts 15 amino acids. Only the CDR3 part of the read is kept: 45 bases, read in frame from the first base. Trimming at the junction amounts to 4 bases on V and 0 bases on J, and the germline ends lie 7 bases apart. Libraries of naive CD8 T cells were built from about 20,000 to 1,000,000 sorted cells, with 10%, 30% or 50% of the purified RNA used. Naive CD8 T cells, defined as CD8+CD4-CCR7+CD45RA+, were FACS-sorted into RLT Plus buffer on a BD FACSAria II. To test detection sensitivity, Jurkat RNA equivalent to roughly nine TCR copies was spiked into samples of roughly 18,000-1,000,000 naive CD8 T cells. CD8 T cells were enriched with RosetteSep CD8+ T Cell Enrichment Cocktail and Ficoll-Paque, followed by ACK red cell lysis. This clonotype was seen only a few times. The clone's antigen remains unknown. Base qualities are not recorded, but no much larger clone differs from it by a single base.

The chain is made from TRBV27 and TRBJ2-6; the D gene assignment is ambiguous. The sequence derives from a human donor in good health. Some libraries in this study had Jurkat cell RNA spiked in. Material for sequencing was naive CD8+ T cells from blood, with Jurkat cell RNA spiked in. The cell subset or site label here, explained by the study, means: FACS-sorted CD8+CD4-CCR7+CD45RA+ naive T cells. Here is the DNA: TGTGCCAGCAGTTACAGCTTCTCTGGGGCCAACGTCCTGACTTTC. It is translated as CASSYSFSGANVLTF.